Below are 28 T cell receptor beta chains sequenced from a single sample in a study of shared clonotypes between healthy human individuals. The naive CD8 fraction comprised CD45RO-negative cells positively selected for CCR7 and excluded terminally differentiated effector memory CD45RA+ cells. The method was immunoSEQ multiplex PCR; TCRdb's version includes in-frame clones alone and lacks a portion of them. This sample carries approximately 600,000 clones, approximately 96% of them seen once, and the ten largest clones take 0.095% to 0.14%. Material for sequencing was naive CD8+ T cells sorted from blood. These receptors were taken from a woman aged 25 to 45 in good health.

With respect to this clone: The same CDR3 arises from other DNA sequences in this sample as well. The V and J genes are TRBV4-1 and TRBJ2-7; D uncertain. The ends were cut back, 0 bases at V and 0 bases at J, with 9 bases in the middle. The germline CDR1 and CDR2 sequences are MGHRA and YSYEKL. The CDR3 extends over 15 amino acids. CDR3 DNA sequence: TGCGCCAGCAGCCAAGACGGGCTTAGCTCCTACGAGCAGTACTTC. It specifies CASSQDGLSSYEQYF.

The chain employs TRBV5-1 and TRBJ2-7; 7 nucleotides agree with TRBD1. After removal of 4 bases from V and 3 bases from J, the junction contained 4 bases not matched to a gene. Germline V gene sequence: CDR1 SGHRS, CDR2 YFSETQ. This CDR3 comprises 13 residues. CDR3 DNA sequence: TGCGCCAGCAGCACGGGACAGTACTACGAGCAGTACTTC. Translating it yields CASSTGQYYEQYF.

The chain is built from TRBV11-2 and TRBJ2-7; perhaps TRBD2 as D (6 bases). V gave up 5 bases and J gave up 2 bases, with 16 bases separating them. The CDR3 is 15 amino acids. CDR1 and CDR2 from the germline V gene are SGHAT and FQNNGV. The CDR3 spells CASSGRAGPTYEQYF. CDR3 coding DNA: TGTGCCAGCAGCGGCAGGGCGGGACCCACCTACGAGCAGTACTTC.

The chain employs TRBV5-6 and TRBJ2-7; 13 nucleotides match TRBD2. Germline CDR1 and CDR2: SGHDT and YYEEEE. The V segment lost 1 base and the J segment 0 bases; nucleotides outside the gene matches: 4. CDR3 size: 17 residues. The chain's CDR3 is CASSLTSGRGFSYEQYF. The CDR3 region has the DNA TGTGCCAGCAGCTTGACTAGCGGGAGGGGGTTCTCCTACGAGCAGTACTTC.

V is TRBV19 and J is TRBJ2-7, with TRBD2 as a possible D gene (6 bases). The CDR3 consists of 15 residues. Germline V gives CDR1 LNHDA, CDR2 SQIVND (reference sequence). Between the trimmed V and J ends, which lost 3 bases and 1 base, there was a span of 13 bases. The chain's CDR3 is CASSMGRDWSYEQYF. The CDR3 DNA reads as TGTGCCAGTAGTATGGGCAGGGACTGGTCCTACGAGCAGTACTTC.

Worth noting for this clone: The sample has other DNA sequences that encode this CDR3 too. The chain employs TRBV28 and TRBJ2-2; 10 bases match TRBD2. Trimming cost V 7 bases and J 4 bases; bases outside gene matches: 3. Germline CDR1 is MDHEN and CDR2 is SYDVKM. The CDR3 extends over 14 amino acids. The CDR3 protein is CASTLAGGTGELFF. Written as DNA, the CDR3 is TGTGCCAGCACCTTAGCGGGAGGCACCGGGGAGCTGTTTTTT.

The chain uses TRBV6-6 and TRBJ1-1; D gene ambiguous. Trimming took 0 bases from V and 6 from J, leaving 11 bases between them. Germline V gene lookup returns CDR1 MNHNY and CDR2 SVGAGI (reference sequence). The CDR3 sequence is 14 residues long. CDR3 amino acids: CASSYSEGIAEAFF. The CDR3 DNA sequence: TGTGCCAGCAGTTACTCGGAAGGGATCGCTGAAGCTTTCTTT.

The chain uses TRBV5-6 and TRBJ2-7; perhaps D is TRBD1 or TRBD2 (5 bases each). Trimming cost V 0 bases and J 0 bases, with 13 bases left between them. Germline loops: CDR1 SGHDT, CDR2 YYEEEE. The CDR3 loop spans 16 amino acids. The DNA for the CDR3 is TGTGCCAGCAGCTTGGGACTCTGGGGGAGCTCCTACGAGCAGTACTTC. This codes for CASSLGLWGSSYEQYF.

The count of this clone is one. The chain employs TRBV9 and TRBJ2-4; D possibly matches TRBD1 or TRBD2 (5 bases each). Trimming left V 0 bases short and J 7 bases short, with 20 bases between. Germline V gives CDR1 SGDLS, CDR2 YYNGEE. The CDR3 is 17 amino acids. The DNA for the CDR3 is TGTGCCAGCAGCGTAGGACCCAGGGAGACTCTTATGAACATTCAGTACTTC. Protein: CASSVGPRETLMNIQYF.

The chain is built from TRBV15 and TRBJ2-2, with D possibly TRBD2 on 5 matching bases. The V and J ends lost 8 bases and 6 bases respectively, with 16 bases between them. CDR1 and CDR2 from the germline V gene are LNHNV and YYDKDF (reference sequence). The CDR3 has 14 residues. As DNA, the CDR3 is TGTGCCACCGTTGACTCGCCGGGGTCCGGGGAGCTGTTTTTT. Its translation is CATVDSPGSGELFF.

The chain has TRBV15 and TRBJ2-1; perhaps TRBD2 as D (6 bases). CDR1 is LNHNV and CDR2 is YYDKDF in the germline V gene (reference sequence). The CDR3 has 16 amino acids. V was pared by 0 bases and J by 3 bases, with 12 bases between. CDR3 loop: CATSRDVGLLYNEQFF. Here the CDR3 DNA reads TGTGCCACCAGCAGAGATGTGGGACTTCTCTACAATGAGCAGTTCTTC.

V is TRBV7-7 and J is TRBJ2-7, with D perhaps given as TRBD1 or TRBD2 (5 bases each). The CDR3 has 15 residues. V was cut by 3 bases and J by 2 bases, with 14 bases left in between. Germline V gives CDR1 SSHAT, CDR2 FNYEAQ (reference sequence). As DNA, the CDR3 is TGTGCCAGCAGCTTGGGACCCGGGGCCACCTACGAGCAGTACTTC. Amino acid sequence: CASSLGPGATYEQYF.

This chain joins TRBV5-4 and TRBJ2-5; D ambiguous. The V end was cut by 1 base, the J end by 3 bases, with 7 bases between. CDR3 length equals 13 residues. Germline assignment: CDR1 SGHNT and CDR2 YYREEE (reference sequence). This chain's CDR3 is CASSLSEEETQYF. The DNA of the CDR3 is TGTGCCAGCAGCTTGAGTGAGGAAGAGACCCAGTACTTC.

The CDR3 region has the DNA TGTGCCAGCAGGCAAAGCGGGACGGACGAGCAGTACTTC. Its protein product is CASRQSGTDEQYF. The genes are TRBV7-2 and TRBJ2-7; 7 bases map to TRBD2. CDR1 and CDR2 (germline): SGHTA, FQGNSA. The CDR3 has 13 residues. Trimming cost V 6 bases and J 5 bases; bases outside gene matches: 7.

As to this clone: The identical CDR3 is also encoded by other nucleotide sequences in the sample. The chain uses TRBV28 and TRBJ2-7; 12 bases align to TRBD2. Looked up from germline, CDR1 is MDHEN and CDR2 is SYDVKM. V gave up 2 bases and J gave up 4 bases; unmatched junction bases: 0. The CDR3 has 14 residues. CDR3 nucleotides: TGTGCCAGCAGTTTAGGGACTAGCGGGTACGAGCAGTACTTC. It encodes CASSLGTSGYEQYF. The complete variable domain, with remaining parts taken from reference TRBV28 and TRBJ2-7, reads DVKVTQSSRYLVKRTGEKVFLECVQDMDHENMFWYRQDPGLGLRLIYFSYDVKMKEKGDIPEGYSVSREKKERFSLILESASTNQTSMYLCASSLGTSGYEQYFGPGTRLTVT.

This chain uses TRBV19 with TRBJ2-1, with 9 bases identical to TRBD2. V dropped 6 bases and J dropped 4; count of bases not matched to a gene: 7. The CDR3 is 15 amino acids. Germline V lookup: CDR1 LNHDA, CDR2 SQIVND (reference sequence). The CDR3 protein is CASSQTSGNYNEQFF. The CDR3 bases are TGTGCCAGTAGCCAGACTAGCGGCAATTACAATGAGCAGTTCTTC.

The chain is built from TRBV27 and TRBJ2-2, with D possibly matching TRBD2 (5 bases). The CDR3 length is 12 residues. The germline V and J ends were trimmed by 8 bases and 6 bases, with 10 bases remaining between them. The germline V gene has CDR1 MNHEY and CDR2 SMNVEV (reference sequence). The CDR3 DNA is TGTGCCAGCTCCGAGGGTGCCGGGGAGCTGTTTTTT. Translated, it gives CASSEGAGELFF.

V and J are TRBV7-7 and TRBJ2-5; D tentatively fits TRBD1 or TRBD2 (6 bases each). Germline assignment: CDR1 SSHAT and CDR2 FNYEAQ (reference sequence). V was cut by 5 bases and J by 5 bases, with 15 bases left in between. The CDR3 contains 14 residues. The chain's CDR3 is CASSLGRGLETQYF. The DNA of the CDR3 is TGTGCCAGCAGCCTAGGCCGGGGGCTCGAGACCCAGTACTTC.

The V gene is TRBV23-1, the J gene TRBJ2-5; no reliable D call. TRBV23-1 is marked as an open reading frame, function uncertain. CDR3 length: 13 residues. The V and J ends lost 10 bases and 4 bases respectively, with 16 bases between them. CDR3 in amino acids: CATLNYCRETQYF. The CDR3 DNA sequence: TGCGCCACCCTAAACTACTGCCGAGAGACCCAGTACTTC.

The chain combines TRBV6-5 with TRBJ2-1, with 8 bases that match TRBD2. Trimming took 2 bases from V and 9 from J; bases not matched to a gene: 3. The CDR3 has 13 residues. Germline CDR1 MNHEY, CDR2 SVGAGI. This chain's CDR3 is CASSYAAGAEQFF. The CDR3 bases are TGTGCCAGCAGTTACGCAGCGGGAGCTGAGCAGTTCTTC.

Remarks on this clone: The junction differs from germline at one of its ends, possibly a read error. CDR3 coding DNA: TGTGCCAGCAGTTACACGGACAGCTACGATCAGTACTTC. Translated: CASSYTDSYDQYF. The V and J genes are TRBV6-5 and TRBJ2-7; TRBD1 is a possible D gene (6 bases). Germline CDR1 MNHEY, CDR2 SVGAGI. The CDR3 length is 13 residues.

The chain couples TRBV5-6 to TRBJ2-1, with 8 bases that match TRBD1. J was trimmed by 8 bases and V by 7 bases; bases with no gene match: 8. The CDR3 has 13 amino acids. The germline V gene has CDR1 SGHDT and CDR2 YYEEEE. CDR3 sequence (DNA): TGTGCCAGCCAGGACAGGGTAGGGGATGAGCAGTTCTTC. This gives the protein CASQDRVGDEQFF.

The CDR3 reads CASSIHPTGGYEQYF. CDR3 in DNA: TGTGCCAGCAGTATCCACCCGACAGGGGGGTACGAGCAGTACTTC. The rearrangement uses TRBV27 and TRBJ2-7, with 9 positions matching TRBD1. V trimming: 5 bases; J trimming: 4 bases; junction bases outside the gene matches: 9. Germline assignment: CDR1 MNHEY and CDR2 SMNVEV (reference sequence). The CDR3 is 15 amino acids.

The rearrangement links TRBV4-1 to TRBJ2-1; the match to TRBD2 covers 13 bases. J lost 0 bases, V lost 4 bases, and 12 bases had no gene match. Germline CDR1 and CDR2: MGHRA and YSYEKL. This CDR3 comprises 20 residues. For the CDR3, the DNA is TGCGCCAGCAGCCCGGTCCGCGGACTAGCGGGAGCGAGCTCCTACAATGAGCAGTTCTTC. It encodes CASSPVRGLAGASSYNEQFF.

V and J are TRBV5-1 and TRBJ1-2; D is ambiguous. The CDR3 contains 15 residues. Looked up from germline, CDR1 is SGHRS and CDR2 is YFSETQ. The V and J ends lost 1 base and 8 bases respectively, with 18 bases between them. The CDR3, as DNA: TGCGCCAGCAGCTTGTATCGGAACAACGCCGAGGGCTACACCTTC. Its translation: CASSLYRNNAEGYTF.

The chain carries TRBV28 and TRBJ1-3, with a tentative D call TRBD1 (6 bases). V was trimmed by 6 bases and J by 6 bases, leaving 24 bases between them. Germline V gene data show CDR1 as MDHEN and CDR2 as SYDVKM. The CDR3 sequence is 17 residues long. The DNA of the CDR3 is TGTGCCAGCAGACGGAGACAGGCTGCCCTGGGGGTAAACACCATATATTTT. This translates into CASRRRQAALGVNTIYF. Supplemented by reference TRBV28 and TRBJ1-3, the full variable domain reads DVKVTQSSRYLVKRTGEKVFLECVQDMDHENMFWYRQDPGLGLRLIYFSYDVKMKEKGDIPEGYSVSREKKERFSLILESASTNQTSMYLCASRRRQAALGVNTIYFGEGSWLTVV.

The V call is TRBV9, the J call TRBJ1-5; D gene uncertain. The length of the CDR3 is 15 residues. V was shortened by 4 bases and J by 4 bases, with 15 bases between the two germline ends. Germline assignment: CDR1 SGDLS and CDR2 YYNGEE. The CDR3 sequence is CASSPGATLNQPQHF. Here the CDR3 DNA reads TGTGCCAGCAGCCCGGGAGCGACCTTAAATCAGCCCCAGCATTTT.

V gene TRBV6-5 combines with J gene TRBJ2-2, with D tentatively TRBD2 (6 bases). There are 13 residues in the CDR3. Germline V gives CDR1 MNHEY, CDR2 SVGAGI. Between the trimmed V and J ends, which lost 4 bases and 6 bases, there was a span of 9 bases. The CDR3 DNA is TGTGCCAGCAGTTGGGGGGTGTCCGGGGAGCTGTTTTTT. It specifies CASSWGVSGELFF.